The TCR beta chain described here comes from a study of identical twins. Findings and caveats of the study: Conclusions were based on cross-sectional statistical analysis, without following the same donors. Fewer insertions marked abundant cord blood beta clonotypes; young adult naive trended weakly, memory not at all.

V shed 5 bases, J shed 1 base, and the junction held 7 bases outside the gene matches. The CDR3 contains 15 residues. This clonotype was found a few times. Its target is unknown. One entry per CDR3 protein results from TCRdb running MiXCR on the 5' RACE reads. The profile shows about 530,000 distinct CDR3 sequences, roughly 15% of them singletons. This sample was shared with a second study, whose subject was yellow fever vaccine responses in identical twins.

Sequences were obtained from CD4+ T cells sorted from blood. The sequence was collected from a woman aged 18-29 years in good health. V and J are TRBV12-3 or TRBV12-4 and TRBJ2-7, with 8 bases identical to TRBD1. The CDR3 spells CASSARDRPSYEQYF. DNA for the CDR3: TGTGCCAGCAGTGCCCGGGACAGGCCTTCCTACGAGCAGTACTTC.